Presented here are 32 T cell receptor beta chains from one specimen sequenced in a study of cytomegalovirus exposure and HLA in healthy donors. PCR primers comprised 60 Vbeta and 13 Jbeta primers. Repertoires were generated with immunoSEQ multiplex PCR, while TCRdb's copy carries only in-frame clones and drops some. This table has around 70,000 clones, approximately 90% appearing once. Sequenced sample: PBMCs. The receptor source for this set is a woman younger than 45 in good health and CMV-seronegative.

This clone turned up a few times. The chain combines TRBV9 with TRBJ1-2; 9 bases line up with TRBD1. In germline, CDR1 is SGDLS, CDR2 YYNGEE. Trimming at V came to 6 bases and at J to 7 bases, leaving 10 bases not matched to a gene. This CDR3 has 14 amino acids. The CDR3 DNA is TGTGCCAGCAAAGCGGGACAGGGCCTGAGTGGCTACACCTTC. Residues: CASKAGQGLSGYTF.

The chain uses TRBV19 and TRBJ1-1; D is perhaps TRBD1 (5 bases). This CDR3 region has 15 residues. V lost 4 bases, J lost 4 bases, and 16 bases lay in between. From germline, CDR1 is LNHDA and CDR2 SQIVND (reference sequence). CDR3 bases: TGTGCCAGTAGTAGTCGGGGAGGGGTTACCACTGAAGCTTTCTTT. Residues: CASSSRGGVTTEAFF.

J is TRBJ1-5 and V is TRBV7-2, with 9 bases lining up with TRBD1. The germline V gene has CDR1 SGHTA and CDR2 FQGNSA. V shed 5 bases, J shed 0 bases, and the junction held 2 bases outside the gene matches. The length of the CDR3 is 15 residues. CDR3 coding DNA: TGTGCCAGCAGCCGGACAGGGGATAGCAATCAGCCCCAGCATTTT. Translating gives CASSRTGDSNQPQHF.

This chain links TRBV11-3 with TRBJ2-7; 11 positions agree with TRBD2. This CDR3 comprises 16 residues. Germline lookup yields CDR1 SGHNT and CDR2 YENEEA. With V trimmed by 5 bases and J by 4 bases, 10 bases remained unmatched. Written as DNA, the CDR3 is TGTGCCAGCAGCCCAGACCTGGGACTAGCGGCTTACGAGCAGTACTTC. Amino acids: CASSPDLGLAAYEQYF.

The chain employs TRBV27 and TRBJ2-2; 9 bases fit TRBD2. CDR3 length equals 18 residues. Germline lookup yields CDR1 MNHEY and CDR2 SMNVEV (reference sequence). V trimming: 2 bases; J trimming: 5 bases; junction bases outside the gene matches: 12. The CDR3 DNA reads as TGTGCCAGCAGTTTAGAGGGGAGCGGGAGGCCCGGAACCGGGGAGCTGTTTTTT. Protein product: CASSLEGSGRPGTGELFF.

V and J are TRBV7-6 and TRBJ2-3; 8 nucleotides line up with TRBD2. J was trimmed by 6 bases and V by 5 bases; bases with no gene match: 25. From germline, CDR1 is SGHVS and CDR2 FNYEAQ. The CDR3 consists of 20 residues. CDR3 region: CASSPKGGGRAGVTVDTQYF. The CDR3 coding sequence is TGTGCCAGCAGCCCCAAGGGGGGAGGTAGAGCGGGAGTCACGGTGGATACGCAGTATTTT.

The rearrangement links TRBV6-6 to TRBJ1-6, with a tentative D call TRBD1 (6 bases). V was pared by 4 bases and J by 7 bases, with 11 bases between. The CDR3 extends over 14 amino acids. Germline V CDR1 and CDR2: MNHNY, SVGAGI (reference sequence). In nucleotides, the CDR3 is TGTGCCAGCAGTTCCGGACAGTCCAATTCACCCCTCCACTTT. Its protein is CASSSGQSNSPLHF.

The J gene is TRBJ2-7, the V gene TRBV2; weak D call: TRBD2 (6 bases). The CDR3 totals 14 residues. The V end was cut by 4 bases, the J end by 3 bases, with 13 bases between. Looked up from germline, CDR1 is SNHLY and CDR2 is FYNNEI. The CDR3, as DNA: TGTGCCAGCAGTGGGTGGGACTCGGGCTACGAGCAGTACTTC. Its translation is CASSGWDSGYEQYF.

The table lists this clone with a count of one. V is TRBV28 and J is TRBJ1-2, with D maybe TRBD1 (5 bases). V was clipped by 6 bases and J by 4 bases, with 15 bases between them. The CDR3 length is 14 residues. The germline V gene encodes CDR1 MDHEN and CDR2 SYDVKM. The CDR3 region is CASSLGAGIYGYTF. DNA of the CDR3: TGTGCCAGCAGCCTAGGGGCGGGAATCTATGGCTACACCTTC.

This rearrangement joins TRBV28 to TRBJ2-7; 14 nucleotides agree with TRBD2. The germline V gene encodes CDR1 MDHEN and CDR2 SYDVKM. The CDR3 is 16 residues long. The V gene end was trimmed by 3 bases and the J gene end by 3 bases; junction bases not matched to a gene: 4. The CDR3 loop reads CASSFAGTSGSYEQYF. The CDR3 nucleotides are TGTGCCAGCAGTTTCGCTGGGACTAGCGGGAGCTACGAGCAGTACTTC.

This chain joins TRBV13 and TRBJ2-3; a possible D gene is TRBD1 (7 bases). The ends were cut back, 5 bases at V and 6 bases at J, with 15 bases in the middle. Germline CDR1 reads PRHDT; CDR2 reads FYEKMQ (reference sequence). The CDR3 covers 14 residues. The CDR3 coding sequence is TGTGCCAGCAGCCCCCAGGGGGGAGCGGATACGCAGTATTTT. It encodes CASSPQGGADTQYF.

The rearrangement uses TRBV7-8 and TRBJ1-6; a possible D gene is TRBD1 (5 bases). Germline V gene lookup returns CDR1 SGHVS and CDR2 FQNEAQ. This CDR3 is 12 amino acids long. V lost 5 bases, J lost 14 bases, and 13 bases lay in between. In nucleotides, the CDR3 is TGTGCCAGCAGCAACATCCGGGGGACCCTCCACTTT. It yields the protein CASSNIRGTLHF.

This clone was detected once. The V and J genes are TRBV6-6 and TRBJ2-5, with D perhaps TRBD1 (6 bases). Trimming cost V 2 bases and J 7 bases, with 11 bases left between them. Germline lookup yields CDR1 MNHNY and CDR2 SVGAGI (reference sequence). The CDR3 totals 13 residues. In DNA, the CDR3 is TGTGCCAGCAGTTACGCGGACAGAGGGACCCAGTACTTC. Its translation: CASSYADRGTQYF.

V is TRBV4-3 and J is TRBJ2-5; a possible D gene is TRBD1 (5 bases). V lost 0 bases and J 4 bases, leaving 18 bases between the germline ends. The CDR3 is made up of 17 amino acids. Germline V CDR1 and CDR2: LGHNA, YSLEER. CDR3 region: CASSQELRGHLLETQYF. The DNA for the CDR3 is TGCGCCAGCAGCCAAGAGCTCCGAGGACACCTTCTAGAGACCCAGTACTTC.

In DNA form, the CDR3 reads TGTGCCATCGGGGACATTACCGGGGAGCTGTTTTTT. Protein sequence: CAIGDITGELFF. The gene calls are TRBV10-3 and TRBJ2-2, with D perhaps TRBD1 (6 bases). V gave up 8 bases and J gave up 5 bases, with 9 bases separating them. Germline-derived CDR1 and CDR2 are ENHRY and SYGVKD. This CDR3 contains 12 residues.

The chain recombines TRBV25-1 with TRBJ1-5, with 9 bases that match TRBD1. V lost 3 bases and J lost 0; bases outside the gene matches: 3. The CDR3 extends over 16 amino acids. Germline V lookup: CDR1 MGHDK, CDR2 SYGVNS. The CDR3 sequence: CASSEAGQGSNQPQHF. CDR3 nucleotide sequence: TGTGCCAGCAGTGAGGCGGGACAGGGTAGCAATCAGCCCCAGCATTTT.

The chain joins TRBV6-5 to TRBJ2-5; 7 bases match TRBD1. The assigned J gene may be wrong: the sequence end matches TRBJ2-7 better. Germline V gene lookup returns CDR1 MNHEY and CDR2 SVGAGI. The CDR3 has 15 residues. In DNA form, the CDR3 reads TGTGCCAGCAGCCGCGACAGGGAAGATGCCTACGAGCAGTACTTC. Protein: CASSRDREDAYEQYF.

The chain carries TRBV25-1 and TRBJ1-4; D is possibly TRBD1 (5 bases). Germline lookup yields CDR1 MGHDK and CDR2 SYGVNS. V was shortened by 3 bases and J by 8 bases, with 10 bases between the two germline ends. This CDR3 has 13 amino acids. Here the CDR3 DNA reads TGTGCCAGCAGTGACAGGGCTTCGGAAAAACTGTTTTTT. This gives the protein CASSDRASEKLFF.

The J gene is TRBJ2-5, the V gene TRBV9, with D possibly being TRBD2 (6 bases). From germline, CDR1 is SGDLS and CDR2 YYNGEE. There are 15 residues in the CDR3. V gave up 3 bases and J gave up 4 bases, with 16 bases separating them. In nucleotides, the CDR3 is TGTGCCAGCAGCGCGCGGGATCATTCATCAGAGACCCAGTACTTC. Residues: CASSARDHSSETQYF.

The rearrangement joins TRBV11-3 to TRBJ1-4; D gene ambiguous. CDR1 is SGHNT and CDR2 is YENEEA in the germline V gene. The CDR3 covers 16 residues. V was cut by 5 bases and J by 4 bases, with 17 bases left in between. CDR3 sequence (DNA): TGTGCCAGCAGCCCCGGATTCGGAGTACATAATGAAAAACTGTTTTTT. Translated, it gives CASSPGFGVHNEKLFF.

The chain employs TRBV5-3 and TRBJ2-1; 11 bases fit TRBD2. TRBV5-3 is an ORF, and what it does is uncertain. V trimming: 0 bases; J trimming: 4 bases; junction bases outside the gene matches: 15. The CDR3 runs 20 residues. CDR3 region: CARSLVYTSGRFPRYNEQFF. CDR3 bases: TGTGCCAGAAGCTTGGTATATACTAGCGGGAGATTCCCGCGTTACAATGAGCAGTTCTTC.

The V and J genes are TRBV28 and TRBJ1-3; TRBD1 matches 7 bases. The CDR3 is 17 residues long. Germline V gene sequence: CDR1 MDHEN, CDR2 SYDVKM. J gave up 0 bases and V 6 bases, and 11 bases lay outside the gene matches. The CDR3 coding sequence is TGTGCCAGCAGACCTACAGGGGCCAAGAGCTCTGGAAACACCATATATTTT. This codes for CASRPTGAKSSGNTIYF.

This clone was recorded once. V usage is TRBV13 and J usage is TRBJ1-4; D gene uncertain. The V end was cut by 3 bases, the J end by 0 bases, with 11 bases between. The CDR3 runs to 16 residues. Germline CDR1 is PRHDT and CDR2 is FYEKMQ (reference sequence). Written as DNA, the CDR3 is TGTGCCAGCAGCTTCCGGAGGTCTGCAACTAATGAAAAACTGTTTTTT. This translates into CASSFRRSATNEKLFF.

The gene calls are TRBV10-2 and TRBJ2-5; TRBD1 might be the D (5 bases). The J call is doubtful: the DNA matches TRBJ2-7 better. The CDR3 runs 15 residues. Germline V gene sequence: CDR1 WSHSY, CDR2 SAAADI. This chain's CDR3 is CASSESTGRRDEQYF. Written as DNA, the CDR3 is TGCGCCAGCAGTGAGTCTACAGGACGACGCGACGAGCAGTACTTC.

The rearrangement links TRBV7-2 to TRBJ2-5; 7 bases fit TRBD1. This CDR3 spans 15 amino acids. From germline, CDR1 is SGHTA and CDR2 FQGNSA. V was clipped by 5 bases and J by 1 base; unmatched bases: 7. In DNA, the CDR3 is TGTGCCAGCAGCCAACCAGGACAGGCCCAAGAGACCCAGTACTTC. Translated, it gives CASSQPGQAQETQYF.

This sequence joins TRBV9 and TRBJ1-1; 8 bases match TRBD1. This CDR3 is 13 amino acids long. V lost 4 bases, J lost 3 bases, and 2 bases stayed unmatched. Germline V gives CDR1 SGDLS, CDR2 YYNGEE. The CDR3 is CASSKDRDTEAFF. DNA of the CDR3: TGTGCCAGCAGCAAGGACAGGGACACTGAAGCTTTCTTT.

This clone turned up a few times. The chain uses TRBV6-5 and TRBJ2-7; 10 nucleotides line up with TRBD2. Germline lookup yields CDR1 MNHEY and CDR2 SVGAGI. Germline trimming cut 6 bases from V and 0 bases from J; bases unmatched to any gene: 5. This CDR3 has 15 amino acids. The CDR3 DNA reads TGTGCCAGCAGCCGACTAGCGGGCAGCTCCTACGAGCAGTACTTC. This sequence encodes CASSRLAGSSYEQYF.

The DNA for the CDR3 is TGTGCCAGCAGCGGGGGACTAGGGGCGGGGACCCAGTACTTC. This sequence encodes CASSGGLGAGTQYF. The chain combines TRBV9 with TRBJ2-5; TRBD2 matches at 8 bases. The CDR3 sequence is 14 residues long. Looked up from germline, CDR1 is SGDLS and CDR2 is YYNGEE. V lost 3 bases and J lost 7; bases outside the gene matches: 8.

V and J are TRBV25-1 and TRBJ1-4; perhaps TRBD1 as D (6 bases). The germline gives CDR1 MGHDK, CDR2 SYGVNS. CDR3 length equals 15 residues. V lost 4 bases, J lost 5 bases, and 14 bases lay in between. The CDR3 protein is CASSVGGGPNEKLFF. The CDR3 nucleotides read TGTGCCAGCAGTGTCGGGGGGGGGCCAAATGAAAAACTGTTTTTT.

The rearrangement uses TRBV6-6 and TRBJ2-1; 9 bases align to TRBD2. The CDR3 is made up of 16 amino acids. Germline trimming cut 3 bases from V and 6 bases from J; bases unmatched to any gene: 9. CDR1 and CDR2 (germline): MNHNY, SVGAGI (reference sequence). The chain's CDR3 is CASSYSVAGEGNEQFF. CDR3 bases: TGTGCCAGCAGTTATAGTGTAGCGGGAGAAGGCAATGAGCAGTTCTTC.

In the case of this clone: Other DNA variants within this sample encode the same CDR3. The chain combines TRBV7-3 with TRBJ2-2, with a tentative D call TRBD2 (6 bases). This CDR3 is 15 amino acids long. The ends were cut back, 4 bases at V and 2 bases at J, with 11 bases in the middle. Germline V gives CDR1 SGHTA, CDR2 FQGTGA. CDR3 sequence (DNA): TGTGCCAGCAGCTCGGGACTGGGAAACACCGGGGAGCTGTTTTTT. It specifies CASSSGLGNTGELFF.

The rearrangement joins TRBV5-8 to TRBJ2-3; TRBD2 matches 7 bases. Per germline, CDR1 SGHTS and CDR2 YDEGEE. V shed 0 bases, J shed 2 bases, and the junction held 6 bases outside the gene matches. CDR3 length: 16 amino acids. Written as DNA, the CDR3 is TGTGCCAGCAGCTTGGAGGGCGGGAGCTCCACAGATACGCAGTATTTT. This translates into CASSLEGGSSTDTQYF.